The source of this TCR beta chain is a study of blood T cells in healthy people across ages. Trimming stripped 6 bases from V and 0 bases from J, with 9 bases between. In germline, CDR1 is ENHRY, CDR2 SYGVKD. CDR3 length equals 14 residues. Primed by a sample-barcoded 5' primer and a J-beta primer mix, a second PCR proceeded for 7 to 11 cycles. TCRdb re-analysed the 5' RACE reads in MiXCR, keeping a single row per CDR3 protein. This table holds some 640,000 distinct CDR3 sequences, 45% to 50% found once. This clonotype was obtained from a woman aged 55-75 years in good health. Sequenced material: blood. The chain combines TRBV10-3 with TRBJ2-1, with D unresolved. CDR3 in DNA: TGTGCCATCAGGAGCGCTTACTCCTACAATGAGCAGTTCTTC. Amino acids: CAIRSAYSYNEQFF.